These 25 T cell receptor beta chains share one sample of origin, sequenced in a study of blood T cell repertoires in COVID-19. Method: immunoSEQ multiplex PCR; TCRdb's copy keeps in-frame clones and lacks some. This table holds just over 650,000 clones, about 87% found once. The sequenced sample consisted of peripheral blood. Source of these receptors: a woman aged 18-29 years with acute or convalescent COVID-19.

The CDR3 DNA sequence: TGTGCCAGCAGTTACTCGTCAGGGGAGTACGAGCAGTACTTC. As protein: CASSYSSGEYEQYF. This chain uses TRBV6-5 with TRBJ2-7; possibly TRBD1 for D (6 bases). Trimming left V 0 bases short and J 4 bases short, with 10 bases between. This CDR3 contains 14 residues. The germline V gene has CDR1 MNHEY and CDR2 SVGAGI.

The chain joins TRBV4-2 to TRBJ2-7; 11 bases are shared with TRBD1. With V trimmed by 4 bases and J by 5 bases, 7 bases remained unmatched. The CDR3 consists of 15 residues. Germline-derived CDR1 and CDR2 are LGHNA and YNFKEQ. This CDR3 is CASSPGQGVADEQYF. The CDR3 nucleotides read TGTGCCAGCAGCCCGGGACAGGGGGTAGCGGACGAGCAGTACTTC.

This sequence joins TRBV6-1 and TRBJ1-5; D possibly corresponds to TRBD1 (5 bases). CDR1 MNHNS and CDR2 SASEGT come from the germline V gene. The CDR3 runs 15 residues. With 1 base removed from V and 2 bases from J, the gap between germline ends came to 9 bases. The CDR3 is CASSEGVGGNQPQHF. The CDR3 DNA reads TGTGCCAGCAGTGAAGGGGTAGGGGGCAATCAGCCCCAGCATTTT.

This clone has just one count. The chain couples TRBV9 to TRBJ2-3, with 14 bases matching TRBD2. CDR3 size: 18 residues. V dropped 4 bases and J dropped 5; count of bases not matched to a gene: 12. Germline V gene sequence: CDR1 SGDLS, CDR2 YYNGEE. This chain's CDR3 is CASSSGTSGGHYVDTQYF. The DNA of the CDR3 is TGTGCCAGCAGCTCAGGGACTAGCGGGGGCCATTACGTAGATACGCAGTATTTT.

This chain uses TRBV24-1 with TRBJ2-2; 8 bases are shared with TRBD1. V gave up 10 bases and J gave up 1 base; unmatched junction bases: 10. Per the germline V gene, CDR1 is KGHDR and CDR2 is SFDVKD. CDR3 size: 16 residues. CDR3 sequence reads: CATQPSGTGNTGELFF. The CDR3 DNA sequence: TGTGCCACTCAACCCTCCGGGACAGGGAACACCGGGGAGCTGTTTTTT.

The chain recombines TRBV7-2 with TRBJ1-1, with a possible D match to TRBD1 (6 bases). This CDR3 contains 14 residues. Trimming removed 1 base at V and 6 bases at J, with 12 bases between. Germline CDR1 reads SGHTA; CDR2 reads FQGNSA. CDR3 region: CASSLVRGGSEAFF. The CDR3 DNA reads TGTGCCAGCAGCTTAGTAAGAGGGGGATCTGAAGCTTTCTTT.

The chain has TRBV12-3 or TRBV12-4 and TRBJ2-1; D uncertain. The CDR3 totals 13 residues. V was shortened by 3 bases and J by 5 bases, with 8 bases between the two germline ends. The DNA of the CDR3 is TGTGCCAGCAGTTTGGAGTCTAACAATGAGCAGTTCTTC. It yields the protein CASSLESNNEQFF.

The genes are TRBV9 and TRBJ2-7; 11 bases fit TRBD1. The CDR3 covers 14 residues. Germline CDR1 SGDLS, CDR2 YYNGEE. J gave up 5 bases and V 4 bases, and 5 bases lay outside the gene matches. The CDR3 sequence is CASSPRDRGNEQYF. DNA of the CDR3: TGTGCCAGCAGCCCCCGGGACAGGGGGAACGAGCAGTACTTC.

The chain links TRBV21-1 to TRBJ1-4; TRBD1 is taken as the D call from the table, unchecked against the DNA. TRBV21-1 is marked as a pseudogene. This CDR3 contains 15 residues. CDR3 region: CASSKRPGYVEKLFF. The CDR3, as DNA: TGTGCCAGCAGCAAACGTCCAGGGTACGTAGAAAAACTGTTTTTT.

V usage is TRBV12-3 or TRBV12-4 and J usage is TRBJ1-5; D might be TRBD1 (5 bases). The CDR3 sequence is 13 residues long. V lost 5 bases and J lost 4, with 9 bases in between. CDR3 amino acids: CASSLRDNQPQHF. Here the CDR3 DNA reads TGTGCCAGCAGTCTCAGGGATAATCAGCCCCAGCATTTT.

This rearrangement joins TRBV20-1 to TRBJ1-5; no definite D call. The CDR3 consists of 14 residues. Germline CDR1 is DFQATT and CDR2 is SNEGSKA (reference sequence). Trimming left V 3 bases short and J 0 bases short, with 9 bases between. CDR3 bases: TGCAGTGCTAGTAGTCCGGGTAGCAATCAGCCCCAGCATTTT. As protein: CSASSPGSNQPQHF.

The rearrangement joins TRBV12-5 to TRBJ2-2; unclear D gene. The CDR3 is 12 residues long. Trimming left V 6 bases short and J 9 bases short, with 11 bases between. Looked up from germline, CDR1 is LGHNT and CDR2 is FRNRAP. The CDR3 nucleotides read TGTGCTAGTGGGATGGTGGGCCGGGAGCTGTTTTTT. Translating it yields CASGMVGRELFF.

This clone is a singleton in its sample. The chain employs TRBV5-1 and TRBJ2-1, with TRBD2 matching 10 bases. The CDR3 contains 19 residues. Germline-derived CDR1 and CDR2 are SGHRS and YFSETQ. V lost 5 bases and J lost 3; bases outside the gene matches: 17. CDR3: CASSREKSSGGDNYNEQFF. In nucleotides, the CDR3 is TGCGCCAGCAGTAGGGAGAAGTCTAGCGGGGGCGACAACTACAATGAGCAGTTCTTC.

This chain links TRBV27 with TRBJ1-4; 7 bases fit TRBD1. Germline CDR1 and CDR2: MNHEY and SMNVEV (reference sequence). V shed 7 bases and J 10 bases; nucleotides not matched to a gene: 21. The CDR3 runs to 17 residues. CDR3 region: CASNKVESGTELGKLFF. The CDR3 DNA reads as TGTGCCAGCAACAAAGTGGAGTCAGGGACAGAGTTGGGAAAACTGTTTTTT.

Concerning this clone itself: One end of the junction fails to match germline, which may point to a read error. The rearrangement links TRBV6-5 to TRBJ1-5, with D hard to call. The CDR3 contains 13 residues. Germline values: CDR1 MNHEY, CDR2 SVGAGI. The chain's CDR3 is CVTRVVWDQPQHF. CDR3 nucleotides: TGCGTAACGAGGGTGGTGTGGGATCAGCCCCAGCATTTT.

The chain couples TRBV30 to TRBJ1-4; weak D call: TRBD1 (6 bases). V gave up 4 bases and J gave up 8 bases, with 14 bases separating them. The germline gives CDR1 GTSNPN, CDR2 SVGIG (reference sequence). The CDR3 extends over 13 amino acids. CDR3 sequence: CAWMNRVEEKLFF. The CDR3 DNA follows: TGTGCCTGGATGAACAGGGTGGAGGAAAAACTGTTTTTT.

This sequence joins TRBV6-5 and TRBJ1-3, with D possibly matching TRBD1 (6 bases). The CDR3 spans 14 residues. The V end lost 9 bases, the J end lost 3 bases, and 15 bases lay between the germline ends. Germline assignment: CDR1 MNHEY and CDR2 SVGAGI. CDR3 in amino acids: CASSGASFGNTIYF. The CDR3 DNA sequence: TGTGCCAGTTCAGGGGCCTCTTTTGGAAACACCATATATTTT.

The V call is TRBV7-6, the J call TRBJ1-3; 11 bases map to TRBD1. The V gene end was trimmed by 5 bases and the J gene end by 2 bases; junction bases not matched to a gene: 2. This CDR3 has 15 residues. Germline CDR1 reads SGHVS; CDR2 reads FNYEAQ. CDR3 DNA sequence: TGTGCCAGCAGCCAGGACAGGGGGCCTGGAAACACCATATATTTT. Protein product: CASSQDRGPGNTIYF.

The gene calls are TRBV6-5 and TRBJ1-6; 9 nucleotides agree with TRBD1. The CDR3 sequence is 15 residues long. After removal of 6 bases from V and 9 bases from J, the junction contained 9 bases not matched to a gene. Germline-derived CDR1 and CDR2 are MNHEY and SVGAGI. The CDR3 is CASRATGGPRSPLHF. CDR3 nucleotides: TGTGCCAGCAGGGCTACAGGGGGCCCGCGTTCACCCCTCCACTTT.

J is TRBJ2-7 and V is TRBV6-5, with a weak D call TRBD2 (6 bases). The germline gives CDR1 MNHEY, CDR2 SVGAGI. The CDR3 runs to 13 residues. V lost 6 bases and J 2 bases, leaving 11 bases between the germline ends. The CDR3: CASSLTRPYEQYF. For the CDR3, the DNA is TGTGCCAGCAGCTTGACTAGACCCTACGAGCAGTACTTC.

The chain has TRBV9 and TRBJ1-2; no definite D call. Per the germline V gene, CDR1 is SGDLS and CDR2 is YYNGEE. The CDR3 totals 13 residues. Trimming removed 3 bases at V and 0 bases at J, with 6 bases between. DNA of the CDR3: TGTGCCAGCAGCGCAGGATCTAACTATGGCTACACCTTC. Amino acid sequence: CASSAGSNYGYTF.

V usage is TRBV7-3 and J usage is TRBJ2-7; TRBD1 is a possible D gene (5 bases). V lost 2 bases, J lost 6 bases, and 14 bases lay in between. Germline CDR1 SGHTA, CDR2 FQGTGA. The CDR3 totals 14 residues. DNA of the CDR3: TGTGCCAGCAGCTTAGGGGCCCGGCCGGGCGAGCAGTACTTC. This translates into CASSLGARPGEQYF.

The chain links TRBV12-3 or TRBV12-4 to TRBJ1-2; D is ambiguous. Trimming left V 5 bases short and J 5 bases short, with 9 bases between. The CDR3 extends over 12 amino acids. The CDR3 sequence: CASSRSPYGYTF. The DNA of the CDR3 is TGTGCCAGCAGTCGTAGCCCTTATGGCTACACCTTC.

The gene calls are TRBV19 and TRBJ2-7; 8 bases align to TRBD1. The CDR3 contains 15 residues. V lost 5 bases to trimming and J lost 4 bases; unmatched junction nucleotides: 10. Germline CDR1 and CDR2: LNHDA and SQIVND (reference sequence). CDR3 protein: CASSLYSGQGYEQYF. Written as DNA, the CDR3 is TGTGCCAGTAGTCTATACTCAGGACAGGGTTACGAGCAGTACTTC.

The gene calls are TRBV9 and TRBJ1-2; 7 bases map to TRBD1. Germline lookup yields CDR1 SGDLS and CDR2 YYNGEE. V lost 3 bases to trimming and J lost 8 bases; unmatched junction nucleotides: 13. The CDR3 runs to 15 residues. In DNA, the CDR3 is TGTGCCAGCAGCGCGGATACAGGGGTTCTTCAAGGCTACACCTTC. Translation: CASSADTGVLQGYTF.